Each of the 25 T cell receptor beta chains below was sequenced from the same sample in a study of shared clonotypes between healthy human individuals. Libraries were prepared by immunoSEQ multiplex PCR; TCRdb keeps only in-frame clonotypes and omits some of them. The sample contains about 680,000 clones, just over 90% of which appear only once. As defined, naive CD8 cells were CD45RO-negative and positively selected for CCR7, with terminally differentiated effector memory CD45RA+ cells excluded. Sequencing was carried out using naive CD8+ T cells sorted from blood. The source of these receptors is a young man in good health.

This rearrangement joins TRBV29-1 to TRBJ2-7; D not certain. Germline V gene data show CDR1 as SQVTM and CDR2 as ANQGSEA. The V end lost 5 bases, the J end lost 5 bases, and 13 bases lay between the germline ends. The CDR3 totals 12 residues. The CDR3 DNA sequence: TGCAGCGTTAGTACCCCCCGGAACGAGCAGTACTTC. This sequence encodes CSVSTPRNEQYF.

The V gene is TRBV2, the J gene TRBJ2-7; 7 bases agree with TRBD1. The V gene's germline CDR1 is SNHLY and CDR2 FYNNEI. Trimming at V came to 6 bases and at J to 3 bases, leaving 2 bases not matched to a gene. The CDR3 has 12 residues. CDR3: CASRTGIYEQYF. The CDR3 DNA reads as TGTGCCAGCAGGACAGGGATCTACGAGCAGTACTTC.

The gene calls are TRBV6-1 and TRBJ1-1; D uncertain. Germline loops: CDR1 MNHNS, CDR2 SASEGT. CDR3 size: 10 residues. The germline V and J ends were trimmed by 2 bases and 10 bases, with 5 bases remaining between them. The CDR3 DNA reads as TGTGCCAGCAGTGAAACCCGAGCTTTCTTT. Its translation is CASSETRAFF.

The CDR3 region is CASSFPQRVSSYEQYF. The CDR3 bases are TGTGCCAGCAGCTTCCCTCAGCGGGTTTCCTCCTACGAGCAGTACTTC. The chain couples TRBV5-6 to TRBJ2-7, with D perhaps matching TRBD2 (6 bases). Germline lookup yields CDR1 SGHDT and CDR2 YYEEEE. This CDR3 spans 16 amino acids. V was trimmed by 2 bases and J by 0 bases, leaving 15 bases between them.

The CDR3 loop reads CASSPSAGSYNEQFF. For the CDR3, the DNA is TGTGCCAGCAGCCCGTCTGCGGGGTCCTACAATGAGCAGTTCTTC. The J gene is TRBJ2-1, the V gene TRBV7-9, with D possibly matching TRBD2 (6 bases). V lost 5 bases, J lost 1 base, and 12 bases lay in between. This CDR3 has 15 residues. Germline V gene lookup returns CDR1 SEHNR and CDR2 FQNEAQ (reference sequence). Full variable domain (missing parts from reference TRBV7-9 and TRBJ2-1): DTGVSQNPRHKITKRGQNVTFRCDPISEHNRLYWYRQTLGQGPEFLTYFQNEAQLEKSRLLSDRFSAERPKGSFSTLEIQRTEQGDSAMYLCASSPSAGSYNEQFFGPGTRLTVL.

DNA of the CDR3: TGTGCCAGCAGTTACGGGGGTGCCGATACGCAGTATTTT. As protein: CASSYGGADTQYF. The chain combines TRBV6-5 with TRBJ2-3; D may match TRBD1 or TRBD2 (5 bases each). V was shortened by 2 bases and J by 6 bases, with 9 bases between the two germline ends. Germline loops: CDR1 MNHEY, CDR2 SVGAGI. CDR3 size: 13 residues.

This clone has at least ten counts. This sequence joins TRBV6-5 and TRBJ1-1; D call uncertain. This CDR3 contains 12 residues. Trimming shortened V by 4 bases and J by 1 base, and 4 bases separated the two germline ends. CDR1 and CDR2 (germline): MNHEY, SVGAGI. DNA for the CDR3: TGTGCCAGCAGTTGGGGGAACACTGAAGCTTTCTTT. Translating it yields CASSWGNTEAFF.

CDR3 nucleotide sequence: TGTGCCAGCAGAGACCCCCGAACAGGGTCGTACGAGCAGTACTTC. Amino acid sequence: CASRDPRTGSYEQYF. The J gene is TRBJ2-7, the V gene TRBV2; perhaps TRBD1 as D (6 bases). CDR1 SNHLY and CDR2 FYNNEI come from the germline V gene. Trimming removed 6 bases from V and 4 bases from J, with 19 bases in between. This CDR3 is 15 amino acids long.

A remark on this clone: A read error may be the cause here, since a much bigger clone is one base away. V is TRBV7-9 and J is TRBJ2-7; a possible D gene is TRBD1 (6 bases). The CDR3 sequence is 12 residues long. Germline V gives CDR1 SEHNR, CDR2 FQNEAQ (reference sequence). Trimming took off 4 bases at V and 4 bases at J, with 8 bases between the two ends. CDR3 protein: CASSWTEYEQYF. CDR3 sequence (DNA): TGTGCCAGCAGCTGGACAGAGTACGAGCAGTACTTC.

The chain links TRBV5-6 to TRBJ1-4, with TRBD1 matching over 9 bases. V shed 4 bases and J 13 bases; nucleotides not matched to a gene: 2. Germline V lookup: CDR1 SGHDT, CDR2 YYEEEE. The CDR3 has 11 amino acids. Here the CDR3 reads CASSGGQGLFF. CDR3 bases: TGTGCCAGCAGCGGGGGACAGGGACTGTTTTTT.

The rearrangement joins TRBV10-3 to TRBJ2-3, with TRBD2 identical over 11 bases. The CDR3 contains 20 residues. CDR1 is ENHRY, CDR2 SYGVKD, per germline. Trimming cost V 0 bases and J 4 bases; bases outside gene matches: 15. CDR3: CAISESVYSDSGRASDTQYF. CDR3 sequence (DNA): TGTGCCATCAGTGAGTCGGTCTACTCGGATAGCGGGAGGGCGTCAGATACGCAGTATTTT.

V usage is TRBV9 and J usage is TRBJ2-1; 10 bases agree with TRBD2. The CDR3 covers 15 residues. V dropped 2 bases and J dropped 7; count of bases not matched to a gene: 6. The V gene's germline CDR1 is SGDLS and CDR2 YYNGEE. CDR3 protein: CASSVMLAGVNEQFF. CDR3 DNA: TGTGCCAGCAGCGTCATGCTAGCGGGAGTGAATGAGCAGTTCTTC.

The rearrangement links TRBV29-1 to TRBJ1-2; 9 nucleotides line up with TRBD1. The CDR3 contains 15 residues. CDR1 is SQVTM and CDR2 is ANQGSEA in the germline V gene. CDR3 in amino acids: CGCGGQGSPNYGYTF. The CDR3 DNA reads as TGCGGTTGCGGAGGACAGGGGTCCCCTAACTATGGCTACACCTTC.

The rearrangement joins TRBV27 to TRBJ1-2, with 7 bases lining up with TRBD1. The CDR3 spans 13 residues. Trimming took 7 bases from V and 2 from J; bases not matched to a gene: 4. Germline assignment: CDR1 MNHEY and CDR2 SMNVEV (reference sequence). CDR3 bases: TGTGCCAGCAAGGGACAGAACAACTATGGCTACACCTTC. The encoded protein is CASKGQNNYGYTF.

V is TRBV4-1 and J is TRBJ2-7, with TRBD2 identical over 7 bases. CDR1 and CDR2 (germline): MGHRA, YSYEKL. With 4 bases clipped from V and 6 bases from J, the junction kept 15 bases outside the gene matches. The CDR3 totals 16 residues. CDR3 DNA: TGCGCCAGCAGCCCTCTTATAGGGGCGGGAGAGGGCGAGCAGTACTTC. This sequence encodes CASSPLIGAGEGEQYF.

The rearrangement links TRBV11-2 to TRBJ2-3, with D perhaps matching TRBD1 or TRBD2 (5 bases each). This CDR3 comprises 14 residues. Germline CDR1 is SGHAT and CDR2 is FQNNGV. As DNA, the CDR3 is TGTGCTAGTCAGAGGGGTCCAGTCTCACATACGCAGTATTTT. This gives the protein CASQRGPVSHTQYF.

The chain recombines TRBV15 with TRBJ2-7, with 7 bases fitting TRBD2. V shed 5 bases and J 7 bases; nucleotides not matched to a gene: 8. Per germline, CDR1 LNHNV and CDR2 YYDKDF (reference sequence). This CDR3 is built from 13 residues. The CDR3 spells CATSPHYGGEQYF. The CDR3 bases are TGTGCCACCAGCCCGCACTACGGGGGGGAGCAGTACTTC.

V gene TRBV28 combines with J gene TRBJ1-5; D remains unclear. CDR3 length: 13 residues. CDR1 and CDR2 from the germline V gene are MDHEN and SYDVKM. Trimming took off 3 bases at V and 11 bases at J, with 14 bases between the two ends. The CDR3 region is CASSLDLSMAQHF. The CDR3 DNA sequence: TGTGCCAGCAGTTTGGACCTATCTATGGCCCAGCATTTT.

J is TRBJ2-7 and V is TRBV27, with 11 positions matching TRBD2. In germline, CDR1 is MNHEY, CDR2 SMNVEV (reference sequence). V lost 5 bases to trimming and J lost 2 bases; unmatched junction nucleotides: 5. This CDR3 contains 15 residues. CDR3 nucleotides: TGTGCCAGCAGTGCGGGACTAGCGGATACCTACGAGCAGTACTTC. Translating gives CASSAGLADTYEQYF.

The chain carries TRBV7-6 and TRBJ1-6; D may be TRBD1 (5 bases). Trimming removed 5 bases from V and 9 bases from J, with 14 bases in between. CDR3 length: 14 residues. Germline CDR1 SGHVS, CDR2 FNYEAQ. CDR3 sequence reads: CASSPRGFGSPLHF. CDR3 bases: TGTGCCAGCAGCCCAAGGGGTTTTGGTTCACCCCTCCACTTT.

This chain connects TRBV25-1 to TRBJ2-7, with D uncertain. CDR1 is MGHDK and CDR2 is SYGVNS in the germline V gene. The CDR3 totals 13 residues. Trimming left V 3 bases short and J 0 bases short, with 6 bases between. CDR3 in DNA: TGTGCCAGCAGTGACAGGAGCTCCTACGAGCAGTACTTC. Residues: CASSDRSSYEQYF.

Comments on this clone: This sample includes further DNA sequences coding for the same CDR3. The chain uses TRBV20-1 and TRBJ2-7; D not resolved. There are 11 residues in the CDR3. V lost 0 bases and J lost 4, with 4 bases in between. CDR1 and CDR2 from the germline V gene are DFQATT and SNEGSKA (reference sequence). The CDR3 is CSARDSYEQYF. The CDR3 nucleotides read TGCAGTGCTAGAGACAGTTACGAGCAGTACTTC.

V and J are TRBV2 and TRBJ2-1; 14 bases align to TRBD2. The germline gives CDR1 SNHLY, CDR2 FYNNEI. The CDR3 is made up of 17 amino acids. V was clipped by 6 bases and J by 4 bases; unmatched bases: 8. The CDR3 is CASSNGLAGGIYNEQFF. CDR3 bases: TGTGCCAGCAGCAACGGACTAGCGGGAGGAATTTACAATGAGCAGTTCTTC.

In DNA form, the CDR3 reads TGTGCCAGCAGCAAAACAGGGAGCTCCTACAATGAGCAGTTCTTC. Translating it yields CASSKTGSSYNEQFF. This chain joins TRBV7-6 and TRBJ2-1; a weak D match, TRBD1 (6 bases). Per germline, CDR1 SGHVS and CDR2 FNYEAQ. This CDR3 has 15 amino acids. Trimming took 5 bases from V and 0 from J, leaving 11 bases between them.

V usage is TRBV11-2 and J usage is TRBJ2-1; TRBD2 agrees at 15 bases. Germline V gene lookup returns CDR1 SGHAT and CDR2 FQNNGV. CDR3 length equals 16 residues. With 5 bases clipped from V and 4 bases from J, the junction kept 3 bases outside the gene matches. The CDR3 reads CASSPGTSGRYNEQFF. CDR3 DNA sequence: TGTGCCAGCAGCCCCGGGACTAGCGGGAGGTACAATGAGCAGTTCTTC.